This T cell receptor beta chain was sequenced during a study of sequential checkpoint blockade in melanoma. Overall study context: TCRβ was sequenced from DNA of some 97 pretreatment tumors. More than 20 patients had matched tumor biopsies before treatment and at week 13 after nivolumab or ipilimumab alone.

The treatment is: randomized to nivolumab then ipilimumab (arm A) or the reverse (arm B). Notes on this clone: Its matching antigen is unknown.

Study-wide points: Patients with week-13 increases in T-cell fraction and clonality benefited about 30 times more often. Pretreatment TIL clonality tracked with response in the nivolumab-first arm.

CDR1 is LNHDA and CDR2 is SQIVND in the germline V gene (reference sequence). Between the trimmed V and J ends, which lost 3 bases and 4 bases, there was a span of 9 bases. The CDR3 has 14 residues. Clones were sequenced by immunoSEQ multiplex PCR, and TCRdb holds only the in-frame ones, with some missing. The data show roughly 20,000 clones, roughly 27% seen once. The J gene is TRBJ1-4, the V gene TRBV19, with TRBD1 as a possible D gene (6 bases). This clonotype was obtained from a human donor with melanoma. The sequences come from tumor tissue (inferred from file names), collected from a patient given nivolumab and ipilimumab in sequence. The DNA for the CDR3 is TGTGCCAGTAGTATCGGGGGCATTAATGAAAAACTGTTTTTT. Translating it yields CASSIGGINEKLFF.